This T cell receptor (beta chain) was profiled in a study of Graves' ophthalmopathy and Graves' hyperthyroidism. Study-level information: Peripheral blood was obtained at first diagnosis, ahead of any treatment.

The CDR3 sequence is 14 residues long. Trimming cost V 8 bases and J 5 bases, with 18 bases left between them. From germline, CDR1 is MNHNS and CDR2 SASEGT. Study-level findings and limits: A classifier, a 13-signature model, separated ophthalmopathy from stable hyperthyroidism with approximately 88% sensitivity and about 83% specificity.

Amplified TCR beta CDR3 regions were obtained using RNA transcripts as template. The first round was an RT-PCR with HTBI primers, and the second round was a multiplex PCR. TCRdb ran MiXCR on the multiplex PCR reads and lists one entry per CDR3 protein. The data show over 500,000 distinct CDR3 sequences, 22% seen once. This clonotype was seen at least ten times. Its antigen is still unknown. V and J are TRBV6-1 and TRBJ1-1, with TRBD1 as a possible D gene (5 bases). The sequence derives from a woman under 30 with stable Graves' hyperthyroidism. Some clones in this sample may be carry-over from other donors' samples. The sequenced sample was peripheral blood. The CDR3 spells CASGAGGKWTEAFF. CDR3 DNA: TGTGCCAGCGGGGCGGGGGGAAAATGGACTGAAGCTTTCTTT.